A selection of T cell receptor beta chains follows, all from one sample in a study of blood T cell repertoires in COVID-19. Clones were read by immunoSEQ multiplex PCR, and TCRdb kept only the in-frame ones, dropping some. Altogether 250,000 to 350,000 clones are present, more than 70% being singletons, with the ten largest covering approximately 1.3%. Sample: peripheral blood. These receptors all stem from a woman aged 50 to 60 with acute or convalescent COVID-19. CDR3s include the opening cysteine and the closing phenylalanine or tryptophan.

v_gene	j_gene	CDR3aa
TRBV12-3/TRBV12-4	TRBJ2-7	CASARQGAFYPYF
TRBV30	TRBJ1-1	CAWSVHRDTEAFF
TRBV6-5	TRBJ1-4	CASSPDRGPDMIF
TRBV27	TRBJ2-5	CASSSGWGLAGEAQYF
TRBV7-9	TRBJ1-1	CASSLRTGSTEAFF
TRBV7-3	TRBJ2-1	CASSLTSGGVGEQFF
TRBV6-5	TRBJ2-5	CASSALWGGETQYF
TRBV19	TRBJ2-5	CASSTGFGETQYF
TRBV7-6	TRBJ2-1	CASSQTSDEQFF
TRBV7-9	TRBJ1-1	CASSPQLQGGTEAFF
TRBV5-4	TRBJ2-7	CASRTRPGTGLSEQYF
TRBV7-9	TRBJ2-2	CASSSRLASTGELFF
TRBV9	TRBJ2-2	CASSPRRPPLAGGTTGELFF
TRBV11-3	TRBJ2-3	CASSPRTSDTDTQYF
TRBV3-1/TRBV3-2	TRBJ2-3	CASSQGLAGDTQYF
TRBV9	TRBJ2-3	CASSVATGPPTDTQYF
TRBV24-1	TRBJ2-1	CATSDPRLISGDYNEQFF
TRBV5-4	TRBJ2-1	CASSLTSGRANEQFF
TRBV18	TRBJ2-7	CASSPDSTTGREQYF
TRBV12-3/TRBV12-4	TRBJ1-6	CASGQQFSPLHF
TRBV12-5	TRBJ2-4	CASGEGTKNIQYF
TRBV19	TRBJ1-2	CASSTQGGGYTF
TRBV11-2	TRBJ1-4	CASSLGQGCEKLFF
TRBV5-4	TRBJ1-2	CASSFVQLSGYTF
TRBV29-1	TRBJ2-5	CSVAVQRETQYF
TRBV12-3/TRBV12-4	TRBJ2-7	CASSLGTGREQYF
TRBV19	TRBJ2-5	CASSDSFQETQYF
TRBV19	TRBJ1-1	CATYDRRNTEAFF
TRBV5-1	TRBJ2-5	CASSLAKGDQEGTQYF
TRBV30	TRBJ1-5	CAWQTGRNQPQHF
TRBV6-5	TRBJ1-6	CASRGLSYNSPLHF
TRBV2	TRBJ2-2	CASSQGSGELFF
TRBV6-6	TRBJ2-5	CASSTRLAGETQYF
TRBV29-1	TRBJ1-1	CSVRGQGADTEAFF
TRBV5-5	TRBJ1-4	CASSLVSRARNEKLFF
TRBV6-5	TRBJ1-6	CASRTGSHNSPLHF
TRBV7-8	TRBJ1-2	CASSLRGGDGGGHDGYTF
TRBV7-3	TRBJ2-5	CASSQYPSGSPEQETQYF
TRBV19	TRBJ1-5	CASSILQGHNSNQPQHF
TRBV11-2	TRBJ2-1	CASSAAGYNEQFF
TRBV6-5	TRBJ2-1	CASRDNSYNEQFF
TRBV11-3	TRBJ2-3	CASSLNPAGGTDTQYF
TRBV28	TRBJ1-6	CASSLPKGGGNSPLHF
TRBV6-5	TRBJ1-6	CASSYRREDSPLHF
TRBV7-2	TRBJ1-6	CASRRDGLQGNSPLHF